These T cell receptor beta chains were read from a single sample in a study of T cell changes during pregnancy in multiple sclerosis. Sequencing was performed with immunoSEQ multiplex PCR; in TCRdb, only in-frame clones are kept and a portion is missing. The sample yields under 70,000 clones, under 95% seen once. Material: CD4+ T cells from peripheral blood mononuclear cells, obtained after pregnancy. The source of these receptors is a female donor in good health, enrolled as a control in a pregnancy study. Each CDR3 is given with its conserved first and last residue. D genes are given only for firm matches. The size field is filled for only some rows; it gives once, few, many or a size class.

j_call | d_call | v_call | clone_size | cdr3_nt | cdr3_aa
TRBJ1-2 | TRBD1 | TRBV7-3 | NA | TGTGCCAGCAGCCCCGGGACAGGGGGTAACTATGGCTACACCTTC | CASSPGTGGNYGYTF
TRBJ2-5 | TRBD2 | TRBV5-1 | NA | TGCGCCAGCAGCTACTTGACTAGCGGGAGTCAAGAGACCCAGTACTTC | CASSYLTSGSQETQYF
TRBJ2-1 | TRBD1 | TRBV10-3 | NA | TGTGCCATCAGGGGACAGGGGACCTACAATGAGCAGTTCTTC | CAIRGQGTYNEQFF
TRBJ2-7 | TRBD2 | TRBV6-5 | NA | TGTGCCAGCAGTTACTCGACTAGCGGGGCCTACGAGCAGTACTTC | CASSYSTSGAYEQYF
TRBJ2-3 | NA | TRBV6-6 | NA | TGTGCCAGCAGTTTGGAGGGAGATACGCAGTATTTT | CASSLEGDTQYF
TRBJ1-5 | NA | TRBV11-2 | NA | TGTGCCAGCAGCCCTGGGGGCGGTGGGTACCAGCCCCAGCATTTT | CASSPGGGGYQPQHF
TRBJ1-2 | NA | TRBV9 | once | TGTGCCAGCAGCGTAGCAGTAATACCTGATGGCTACACCTTC | CASSVAVIPDGYTF
TRBJ1-5 | TRBD1 | TRBV6-1 | NA | TGTGCCAGCAGTGCGGACAGGGTCACACGATATAGCAATCAGCCCCAGCATTTT | CASSADRVTRYSNQPQHF
TRBJ2-1 | TRBD2 | TRBV9 | NA | TGTGCCAGCAGCCCGGGACTAGGAAACTACAATGAGCAGTTCTTC | CASSPGLGNYNEQFF
TRBJ1-4 | NA | TRBV27 | NA | TGTGCCAGCAGTTTATCGCAGGGTAATGAAAAACTGTTTTTT | CASSLSQGNEKLFF
TRBJ1-1 | NA | TRBV6-5 | NA | TGTGCCAGCAGTTGGAGCAGCGAGGAGAACACTGAAGCTTTCTTT | CASSWSSEENTEAFF
TRBJ1-4 | NA | TRBV5-6 | NA | TGTGCCAGCAGCTCAGGAAAGGTTTTGGATGAAAAACTGTTTTTT | CASSSGKVLDEKLFF